One sample yielded the 22 T cell receptor beta chains listed below, sequenced in a study of blood T cell repertoires in COVID-19 (dated by TCRdb to 2018 to 2020). The library was built by means of the immunoSEQ multiplex PCR assay. As stored in TCRdb, this immuneACCESS dataset retains in-frame rearrangements with V and J assigned. A fraction of the clones does not appear; measured against another copy, unresolved V genes explain less than half of the discrepancy, and the remainder lacks a known reason. Here the sample has 290,000 or so clones; about four fifths occur a single time. Of the sample, about 5% falls within the top ten clones. Source material: PBMCs or T cells enriched from blood (not recorded which). The receptor source for this set is a man aged 35 to 55 who had been exposed to COVID-19.

The V and J genes are TRBV12-3 or TRBV12-4 and TRBJ2-1; D unclear. Trimming left V 3 bases short and J 9 bases short, with 9 bases between. This CDR3 has 12 residues. The CDR3 protein is CASSLQVGEQFF. In DNA form, the CDR3 reads TGTGCCAGCAGTTTGCAGGTGGGTGAGCAGTTCTTC.

The chain employs TRBV5-1 and TRBJ1-2; 10 nucleotides align to TRBD1. The length of the CDR3 is 15 residues. Germline CDR1 reads SGHRS; CDR2 reads YFSETQ. V trimming: 0 bases; J trimming: 8 bases; junction bases outside the gene matches: 7. The CDR3 is CASSLEDGTGDGYTF. Here the CDR3 DNA reads TGCGCCAGCAGCTTGGAAGACGGGACAGGGGACGGCTACACCTTC.

The chain couples TRBV5-1 to TRBJ1-5; possible D gene TRBD1, 5 bases. CDR1 is SGHRS, CDR2 YFSETQ, per germline. CDR3 length equals 13 residues. Trimming left V 4 bases short and J 4 bases short, with 9 bases between. The CDR3 loop reads CASSREGNQPQHF. CDR3 sequence (DNA): TGCGCCAGCAGCAGGGAGGGGAATCAGCCCCAGCATTTT.

The chain uses TRBV19 and TRBJ2-6, with a weak D call TRBD1 (5 bases). This CDR3 has 16 amino acids. From germline, CDR1 is LNHDA and CDR2 SQIVND (reference sequence). Trimming shortened V by 3 bases and J by 2 bases, and 11 bases separated the two germline ends. CDR3 DNA: TGTGCCAGTAGTATGGTTTCAGGGACTGGGGCCAACGTCCTGACTTTC. Protein product: CASSMVSGTGANVLTF. The variable domain in full, with the rest retrieved from reference TRBV19 and TRBJ2-6, is DGGITQSPKYLFRKEGQNVTLSCEQNLNHDAMYWYRQDPGQGLRLIYYSQIVNDFQKGDIAEGYSVSREKKESFPLTVTSAQKNPTAFYLCASSMVSGTGANVLTFGAGSRLTVL.

The chain combines TRBV10-3 with TRBJ2-7, with D possibly being TRBD2 (8 bases). The germline CDR1 and CDR2 sequences are ENHRY and SYGVKD. The CDR3 consists of 14 residues. CDR3: CAIRGGQRDYEQYF. Here the CDR3 DNA reads TGTGCTATCCGGGGGGGACAGAGGGATTACGAGCAGTACTTC.

The chain recombines TRBV29-1 with TRBJ2-7, with D perhaps TRBD2 (5 bases). The length of the CDR3 is 11 residues. Germline V gene lookup returns CDR1 SQVTM and CDR2 ANQGSEA. Trimming pared 3 bases from V and 5 bases from J, leaving 8 bases between. The CDR3 DNA reads as TGCAGCGTTGACGGGGTCGACGAGCAGTACTTC. This codes for CSVDGVDEQYF.

This rearrangement joins TRBV6-5 to TRBJ1-5; D call uncertain. CDR3 length equals 14 residues. Germline V lookup: CDR1 MNHEY, CDR2 SVGAGI. V shed 7 bases and J shed 10 bases, with 20 bases lying between them. The CDR3 DNA is TGTGCCAGCAAAGGAGGATCAACCGCCTACCCCCAGCATTTT. Protein: CASKGGSTAYPQHF.

The table lists this clone with many counts. The rearrangement links TRBV10-3 to TRBJ1-3; D is unclear. The CDR3 length is 13 residues. Germline CDR1 reads ENHRY; CDR2 reads SYGVKD. Trimming took off 11 bases at V and 0 bases at J, with 11 bases between the two ends. CDR3 protein: CAVLLGSGNTIYF. The DNA for the CDR3 is TGTGCCGTACTACTAGGCTCTGGAAACACCATATATTTT.

In this sample, this clone turned up a few times. The rearrangement joins TRBV2 to TRBJ2-1, with 11 bases that match TRBD2. The germline V gene has CDR1 SNHLY and CDR2 FYNNEI. Trimming at V came to 10 bases and at J to 7 bases, leaving 6 bases not matched to a gene. The CDR3 loop spans 13 amino acids. CDR3 residues: CATTSGTNNEQFF. The CDR3 DNA reads TGTGCCACGACTAGCGGGACGAATAATGAGCAGTTCTTC.

The rearrangement uses TRBV9 and TRBJ1-1; TRBD1 might be the D (6 bases). V lost 3 bases to trimming and J lost 0 bases, with 9 bases between them. Germline V lookup: CDR1 SGDLS, CDR2 YYNGEE. This CDR3 has 14 amino acids. The CDR3 here is CASSARQVNTEAFF. Here the CDR3 DNA reads TGTGCCAGCAGCGCCCGACAGGTGAACACTGAAGCTTTCTTT.

This chain joins TRBV9 and TRBJ2-2; no reliable D call. Trimming stripped 4 bases from V and 0 bases from J, with 10 bases between. This CDR3 comprises 15 residues. Per germline, CDR1 SGDLS and CDR2 YYNGEE. In DNA form, the CDR3 reads TGTGCCAGCAGCTACACCGCTTCGAACACCGGGGAGCTGTTTTTT. Translated, it gives CASSYTASNTGELFF.

This clone has ten or more counts. This CDR3 is CASTTSGSAETQYF. DNA for the CDR3: TGCGCCAGCACCACTAGCGGGAGTGCAGAGACCCAGTACTTC. V is TRBV5-1 and J is TRBJ2-5; 11 nucleotides match TRBD2. Unmatched junction bases numbered 5, after V lost 6 bases and J lost 4 bases. CDR3 length equals 14 residues. The germline CDR1 and CDR2 sequences are SGHRS and YFSETQ.

This clone was observed a few times. The chain carries TRBV5-1 and TRBJ2-1, with 8 bases aligning to TRBD2. Unmatched junction bases numbered 6, after V lost 7 bases and J lost 0 bases. This CDR3 is built from 15 residues. CDR1 and CDR2 from the germline V gene are SGHRS and YFSETQ. CDR3 sequence reads: CASFGTRSSYNEQFF. DNA for the CDR3: TGCGCCAGCTTTGGGACTAGAAGCTCCTACAATGAGCAGTTCTTC.

This chain links TRBV7-8 with TRBJ2-2, with a possible D match to TRBD1 (6 bases). The germline V and J ends were trimmed by 1 base and 5 bases, with 11 bases remaining between them. CDR3 length equals 15 residues. From germline, CDR1 is SGHVS and CDR2 FQNEAQ. CDR3 sequence (DNA): TGTGCCAGCAGCTTAGAGGGCAGGGGTACCGGGGAGCTGTTTTTT. This gives the protein CASSLEGRGTGELFF.

The chain links TRBV21-1 to TRBJ2-4; no check of the table's D call, TRBD1, against the DNA was made. TRBV21-1 is a listed pseudogene. The CDR3 has 18 amino acids. The DNA of the CDR3 is TGTGCCAGCAGCAAAACTTCGGGACAGGGGGATTCGAAAAACATTCAGTACTTC. It encodes CASSKTSGQGDSKNIQYF.

The count of this clone is one. The rearrangement joins TRBV7-8 to TRBJ1-3; TRBD1 might be the D (5 bases). V lost 5 bases, J lost 2 bases, and 25 bases lay in between. Germline V gene data show CDR1 as SGHVS and CDR2 as FQNEAQ. The CDR3 runs 19 residues. The DNA of the CDR3 is TGTGCCAGCAGCGTTGTGGAGTGGGCATTGAAAGGGGCTGGAAACACCATATATTTT. Protein product: CASSVVEWALKGAGNTIYF.

The chain recombines TRBV10-2 with TRBJ2-1; no clear D. From germline, CDR1 is WSHSY and CDR2 SAAADI. This CDR3 spans 17 amino acids. V was pared by 0 bases and J by 5 bases, with 17 bases between. The CDR3: CASSESRSPTTDNEQFF. CDR3 DNA sequence: TGCGCCAGCAGTGAGTCTCGTTCCCCGACGACTGACAATGAGCAGTTCTTC.

The V and J genes are TRBV27 and TRBJ2-2; TRBD1 is a possible D gene (5 bases). The CDR3 runs 16 residues. Germline V gives CDR1 MNHEY, CDR2 SMNVEV (reference sequence). The V end was cut by 2 bases, the J end by 1 base, with 11 bases between. The CDR3 sequence: CASSLLGPWNTGELFF. The CDR3 DNA reads as TGTGCCAGCAGTTTACTGGGGCCTTGGAACACCGGGGAGCTGTTTTTT.

The chain combines TRBV18 with TRBJ1-1; maybe TRBD1 (6 bases). Germline CDR1 and CDR2: KGHSH and LQKENI. V was trimmed by 3 bases and J by 1 base, leaving 9 bases between them. This CDR3 has 14 residues. The CDR3 DNA reads TGTGCCAGCTCACCGTTACAGGGGAACACTGAAGCTTTCTTT. Its protein is CASSPLQGNTEAFF.

The chain joins TRBV28 to TRBJ1-1; D gene ambiguous. This CDR3 spans 15 amino acids. CDR1 and CDR2 from the germline V gene are MDHEN and SYDVKM. Trimming shortened V by 5 bases and J by 3 bases, and 16 bases separated the two germline ends. CDR3 in amino acids: CASSAWEGRHTEAFF. DNA for the CDR3: TGTGCCAGCAGTGCTTGGGAGGGCCGCCACACTGAAGCTTTCTTT.

This clone was seen just once. This chain connects TRBV19 to TRBJ2-3; TRBD2 might be the D (6 bases). Deletions cut 0 bases from V and 3 bases from J, with 16 bases between. Germline CDR1 and CDR2: LNHDA and SQIVND (reference sequence). This CDR3 has 17 amino acids. CDR3 loop: CASSIDRESLVTDTQYF. In DNA form, the CDR3 reads TGTGCCAGTAGTATAGATCGGGAGAGCCTGGTGACAGATACGCAGTATTTT.

V usage is TRBV27 and J usage is TRBJ2-1, with a weak D call TRBD1 (5 bases). The V and J ends lost 3 bases and 7 bases respectively, with 13 bases between them. Germline V CDR1 and CDR2: MNHEY, SMNVEV (reference sequence). CDR3 length equals 14 residues. This CDR3 is CASSFTTGPNEQFF. In DNA form, the CDR3 reads TGTGCCAGCAGTTTTACCACAGGACCTAATGAGCAGTTCTTC.